This TCR beta chain was sequenced in a study of CXCR3-negative and CXCR3-positive naive CD8 T cells. Study observations and caveats: In CXCR3-positive naive cells, the TRB CDR3s were more hydrophobic than in CXCR3-negative naive cells.

To note about this clonotype: Its antigen is as yet unknown.

In germline, CDR1 is SGHTA, CDR2 FQGNSA. CDR3 length: 15 residues. cDNA libraries for TRB were generated by 5' RACE incorporating UMI labels. For each CDR3 protein, TCRdb gives one entry from its re-call of the 5' RACE reads, without DNA. This listing includes tens of thousands of distinct CDR3 sequences. The TCR originated in a human donor in good health. Some clones in this sample may be carry-over from other donors' samples. This chain uses TRBV7-2 with TRBJ2-7; TCRdb picks TRBD1, but there is no DNA to check that call. Sequencing was done on a sample of naive CXCR3+ CD8+ T cells from blood. Sample subset: CD45RO-CCR7+CD27+CD95- naive CD8+ T cells expressing CXCR3 (TNR3+). The chain's CDR3 is CASSLSGIRTYEQYF.